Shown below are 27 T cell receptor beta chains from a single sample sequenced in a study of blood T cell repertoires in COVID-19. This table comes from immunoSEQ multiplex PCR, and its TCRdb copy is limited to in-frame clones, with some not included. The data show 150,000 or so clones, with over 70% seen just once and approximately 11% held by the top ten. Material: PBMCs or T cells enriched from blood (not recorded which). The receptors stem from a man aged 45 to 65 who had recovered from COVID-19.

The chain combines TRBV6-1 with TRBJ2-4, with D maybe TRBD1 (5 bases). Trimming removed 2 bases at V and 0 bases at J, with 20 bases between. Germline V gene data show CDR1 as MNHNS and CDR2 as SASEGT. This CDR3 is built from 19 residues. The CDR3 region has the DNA TGTGCCAGCAGTGAAAGGGGTCTCGGCTCCGATCTAGCCAAAAACATTCAGTACTTC. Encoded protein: CASSERGLGSDLAKNIQYF.

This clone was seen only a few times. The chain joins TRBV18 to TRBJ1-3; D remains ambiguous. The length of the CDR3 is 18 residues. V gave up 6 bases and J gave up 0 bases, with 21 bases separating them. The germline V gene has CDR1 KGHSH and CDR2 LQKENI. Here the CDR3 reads CASSPEAAWGSSGNTIYF. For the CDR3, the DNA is TGTGCCAGCTCCCCGGAAGCGGCGTGGGGTAGCTCTGGAAACACCATATATTTT.

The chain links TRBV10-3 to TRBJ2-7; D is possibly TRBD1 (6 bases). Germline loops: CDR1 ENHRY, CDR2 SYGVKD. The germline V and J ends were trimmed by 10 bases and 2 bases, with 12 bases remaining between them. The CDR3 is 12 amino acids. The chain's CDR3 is CATSGTPYEQYF. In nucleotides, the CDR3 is TGTGCCACCTCCGGGACACCCTACGAGCAGTACTTC.

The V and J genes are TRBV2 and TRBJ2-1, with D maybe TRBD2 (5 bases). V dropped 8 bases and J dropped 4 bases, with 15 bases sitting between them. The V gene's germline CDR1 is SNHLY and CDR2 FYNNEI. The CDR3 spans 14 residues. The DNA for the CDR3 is TGTGCCAGCTCCCGCGGGTCCCTATACAATGAGCAGTTCTTC. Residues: CASSRGSLYNEQFF.

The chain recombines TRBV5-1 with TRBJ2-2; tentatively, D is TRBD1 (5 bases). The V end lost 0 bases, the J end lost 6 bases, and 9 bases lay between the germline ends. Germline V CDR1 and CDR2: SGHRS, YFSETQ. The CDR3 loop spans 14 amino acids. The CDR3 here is CASSLVGESGELFF. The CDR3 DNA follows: TGCGCCAGCAGCTTGGTAGGGGAATCCGGGGAGCTGTTTTTT.

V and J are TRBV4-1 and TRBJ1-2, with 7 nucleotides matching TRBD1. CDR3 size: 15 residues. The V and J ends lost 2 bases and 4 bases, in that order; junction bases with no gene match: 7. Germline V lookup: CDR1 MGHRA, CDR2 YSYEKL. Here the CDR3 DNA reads TGCGCCAGCAGCCAAACAACCGGGACAGTCTATGGCTACACCTTC. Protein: CASSQTTGTVYGYTF.

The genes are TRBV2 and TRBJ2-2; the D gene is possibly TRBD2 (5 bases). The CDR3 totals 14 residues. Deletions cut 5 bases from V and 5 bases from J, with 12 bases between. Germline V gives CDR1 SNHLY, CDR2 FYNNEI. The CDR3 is CASSLTTGTGELFF. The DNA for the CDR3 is TGTGCCAGCAGTTTAACCACGGGGACCGGGGAGCTGTTTTTT. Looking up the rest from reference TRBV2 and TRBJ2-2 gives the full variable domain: EPEVTQTPSHQVTQMGQEVILRCVPISNHLYFYWYRQILGQKVEFLVSFYNNEISEKSEIFDDQFSVERPDGSNFTLKIRSTKLEDSAMYFCASSLTTGTGELFFGEGSRLTVL.

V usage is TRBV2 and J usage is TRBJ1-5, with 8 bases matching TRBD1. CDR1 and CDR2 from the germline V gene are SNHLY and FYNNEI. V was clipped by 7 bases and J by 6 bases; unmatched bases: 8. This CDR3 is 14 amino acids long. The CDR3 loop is CASTASDRAQPQHF. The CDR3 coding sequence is TGTGCCAGCACCGCCTCGGACAGGGCTCAGCCCCAGCATTTT.

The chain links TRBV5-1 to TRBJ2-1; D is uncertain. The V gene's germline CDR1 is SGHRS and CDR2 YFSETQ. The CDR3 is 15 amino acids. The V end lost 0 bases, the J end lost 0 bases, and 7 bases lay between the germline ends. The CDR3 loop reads CASSLDGPSYNEQFF. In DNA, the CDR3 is TGCGCCAGCAGCTTGGACGGTCCCTCCTACAATGAGCAGTTCTTC.

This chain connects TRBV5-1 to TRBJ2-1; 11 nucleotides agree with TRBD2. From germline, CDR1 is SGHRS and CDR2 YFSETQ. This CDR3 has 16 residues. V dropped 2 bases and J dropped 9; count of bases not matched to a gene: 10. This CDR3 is CASSLDGSGRAGEQFF. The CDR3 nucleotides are TGCGCCAGCAGCTTAGATGGTAGCGGGAGGGCTGGTGAGCAGTTCTTC.

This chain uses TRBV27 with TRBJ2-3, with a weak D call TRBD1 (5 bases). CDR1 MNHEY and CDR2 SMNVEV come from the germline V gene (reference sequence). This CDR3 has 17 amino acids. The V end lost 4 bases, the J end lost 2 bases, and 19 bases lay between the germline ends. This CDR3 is CASSYSQVTLSTDTQYF. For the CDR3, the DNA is TGTGCCAGCAGTTATTCACAGGTGACCCTCTCCACAGATACGCAGTATTTT.

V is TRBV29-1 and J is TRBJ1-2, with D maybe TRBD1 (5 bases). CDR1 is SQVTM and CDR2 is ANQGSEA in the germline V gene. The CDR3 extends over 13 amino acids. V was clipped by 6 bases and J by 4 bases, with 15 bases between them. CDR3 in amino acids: CSVDLGGSYGYTF. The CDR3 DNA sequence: TGCAGCGTAGACCTCGGGGGAAGCTATGGCTACACCTTC.

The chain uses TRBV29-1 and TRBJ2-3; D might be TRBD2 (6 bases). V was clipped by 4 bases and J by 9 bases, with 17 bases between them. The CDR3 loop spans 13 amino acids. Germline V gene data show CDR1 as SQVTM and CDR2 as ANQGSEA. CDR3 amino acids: CSVGGGLHGTQYF. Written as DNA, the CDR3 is TGCAGCGTTGGAGGAGGGCTTCATGGGACGCAGTATTTT.

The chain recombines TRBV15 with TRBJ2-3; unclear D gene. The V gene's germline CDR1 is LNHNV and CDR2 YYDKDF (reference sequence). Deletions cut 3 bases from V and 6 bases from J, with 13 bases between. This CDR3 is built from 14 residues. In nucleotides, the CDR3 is TGTGCCACCAGCAGTGCTGAGGTCCGCGATACGCAGTATTTT. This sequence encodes CATSSAEVRDTQYF.

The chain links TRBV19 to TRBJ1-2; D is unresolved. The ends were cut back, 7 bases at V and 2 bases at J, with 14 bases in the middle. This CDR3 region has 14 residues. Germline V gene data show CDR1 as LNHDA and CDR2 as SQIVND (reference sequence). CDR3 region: CASKFDARNYGYTF. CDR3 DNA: TGTGCCAGTAAGTTTGATGCGAGGAACTATGGCTACACCTTC.

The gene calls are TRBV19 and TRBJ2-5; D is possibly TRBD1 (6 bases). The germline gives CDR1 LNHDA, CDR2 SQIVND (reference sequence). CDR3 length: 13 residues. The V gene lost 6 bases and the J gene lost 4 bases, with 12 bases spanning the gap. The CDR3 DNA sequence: TGTGCCAGTAGGAGAGGGGGAGTAGAGACCCAGTACTTC. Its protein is CASRRGGVETQYF.

The CDR3 region has the DNA TGTGCCAGCAGCTCCCTGGCCAAAAACATTCAGTACTTC. Its translation: CASSSLAKNIQYF. J is TRBJ2-4 and V is TRBV5-4; D gene unclear. The germline V and J ends were trimmed by 3 bases and 1 base, with 5 bases remaining between them. The CDR3 loop spans 13 amino acids. Germline CDR1 and CDR2: SGHNT and YYREEE (reference sequence).

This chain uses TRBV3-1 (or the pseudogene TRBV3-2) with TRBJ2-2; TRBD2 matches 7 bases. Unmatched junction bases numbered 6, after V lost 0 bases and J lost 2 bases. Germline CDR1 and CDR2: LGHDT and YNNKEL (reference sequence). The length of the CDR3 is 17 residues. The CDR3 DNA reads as TGTGCCAGCAGCCAAGATCCCAGCGGGGTCAACACCGGGGAGCTGTTTTTT. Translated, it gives CASSQDPSGVNTGELFF.

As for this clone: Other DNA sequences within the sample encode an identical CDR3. The chain's CDR3 is CASSPGGATNEKLFF. In nucleotides, the CDR3 is TGTGCCAGCTCCCCGGGGGGCGCAACTAATGAAAAACTGTTTTTT. The chain links TRBV19 to TRBJ1-4; D may be TRBD1 (6 bases). The length of the CDR3 is 15 residues. The V and J ends lost 9 bases and 0 bases respectively, with 14 bases between them. The germline V gene encodes CDR1 LNHDA and CDR2 SQIVND (reference sequence).

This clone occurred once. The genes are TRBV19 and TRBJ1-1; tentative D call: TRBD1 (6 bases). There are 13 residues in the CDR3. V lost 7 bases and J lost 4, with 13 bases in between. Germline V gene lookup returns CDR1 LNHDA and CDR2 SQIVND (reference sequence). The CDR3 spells CASKGDGITEAFF. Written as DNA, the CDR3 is TGTGCCAGTAAGGGGGACGGGATCACTGAAGCTTTCTTT. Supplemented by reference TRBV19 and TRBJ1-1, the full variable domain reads DGGITQSPKYLFRKEGQNVTLSCEQNLNHDAMYWYRQDPGQGLRLIYYSQIVNDFQKGDIAEGYSVSREKKESFPLTVTSAQKNPTAFYLCASKGDGITEAFFGQGTRLTVV.

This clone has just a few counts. CDR3 residues: CASSKQAGVDSPLHF. The DNA for the CDR3 is TGCGCCAGCAGTAAACAGGCTGGTGTCGATTCACCCCTCCACTTT. V usage is TRBV5-1 and J usage is TRBJ1-6; weak D call: TRBD1 (5 bases). The germline V and J ends were trimmed by 5 bases and 8 bases, with 17 bases remaining between them. The CDR3 contains 15 residues. Germline-derived CDR1 and CDR2 are SGHRS and YFSETQ.

DNA of the CDR3: TGTGCCAGCAGTGACCAGGGGGCGAACACTGAAGCTTTCTTT. Translation: CASSDQGANTEAFF. The V gene is TRBV6-1, the J gene TRBJ1-1, with 8 positions matching TRBD1. The CDR3 is 14 residues long. Trimming at V came to 3 bases and at J to 1 base, leaving 1 base not matched to a gene. Germline assignment: CDR1 MNHNS and CDR2 SASEGT.

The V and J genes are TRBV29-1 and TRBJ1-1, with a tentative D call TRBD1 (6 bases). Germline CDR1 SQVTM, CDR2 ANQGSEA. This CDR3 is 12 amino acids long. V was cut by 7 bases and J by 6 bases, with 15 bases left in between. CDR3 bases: TGCAGCGGGACGTGGGGGGGGCCTGAAGCTTTCTTT. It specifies CSGTWGGPEAFF.

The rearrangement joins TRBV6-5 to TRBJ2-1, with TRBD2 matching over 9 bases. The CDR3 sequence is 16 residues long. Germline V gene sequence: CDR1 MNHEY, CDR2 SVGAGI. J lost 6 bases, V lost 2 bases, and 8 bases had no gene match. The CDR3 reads CASSYSGGRAGNEQFF. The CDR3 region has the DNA TGTGCCAGCAGTTACAGCGGCGGGAGGGCCGGCAATGAGCAGTTCTTC.

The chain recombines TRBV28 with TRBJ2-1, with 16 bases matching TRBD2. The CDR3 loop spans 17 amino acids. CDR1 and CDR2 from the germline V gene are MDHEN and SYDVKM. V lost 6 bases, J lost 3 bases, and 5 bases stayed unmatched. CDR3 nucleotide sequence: TGTGCCAGCAGCGGGACTAGCGGGGGGGCAGACTACAATGAGCAGTTCTTC. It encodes CASSGTSGGADYNEQFF. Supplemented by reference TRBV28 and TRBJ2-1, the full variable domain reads DVKVTQSSRYLVKRTGEKVFLECVQDMDHENMFWYRQDPGLGLRLIYFSYDVKMKEKGDIPEGYSVSREKKERFSLILESASTNQTSMYLCASSGTSGGADYNEQFFGPGTRLTVL.

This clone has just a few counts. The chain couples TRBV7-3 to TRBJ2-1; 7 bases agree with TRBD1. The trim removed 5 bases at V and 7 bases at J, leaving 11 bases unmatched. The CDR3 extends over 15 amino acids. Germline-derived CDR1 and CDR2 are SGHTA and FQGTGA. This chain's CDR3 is CASSPSPTGANEQFF. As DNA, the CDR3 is TGTGCCAGCAGCCCATCGCCAACAGGGGCGAATGAGCAGTTCTTC.

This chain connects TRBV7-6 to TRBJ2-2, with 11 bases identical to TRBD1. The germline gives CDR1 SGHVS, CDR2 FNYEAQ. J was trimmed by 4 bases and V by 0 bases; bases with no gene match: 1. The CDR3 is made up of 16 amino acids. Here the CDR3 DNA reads TGTGCCAGCAGCTTAGCGGGGACAGGGGGCACCGGGGAGCTGTTTTTT. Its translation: CASSLAGTGGTGELFF.